This T cell receptor (beta chain) was identified in a study of PD-L1 blockade in urothelial cancer. The investigators introduced synthetic TCR analog templates into each PCR as spikes. TCRdb's table, derived via immunoSEQ multiplex PCR, lists solely in-frame clones and lacks some. The data contain about 95,000 clones, around 90% of them singletons. CDR3 length: 15 residues. Trimming shortened V by 4 bases and J by 0 bases, and 12 bases separated the two germline ends. Per germline, CDR1 SGHRS and CDR2 YFSETQ. Turning to this clone: In the same sample, other DNA sequences code for this CDR3.

The sample's time point: pretreatment peripheral blood. The rearrangement links TRBV5-1 to TRBJ2-3, with D perhaps TRBD2 (6 bases). This receptor was identified in a man between 60 and 75 years old with urothelial cancer. Sample: PBMCs, taken around atezolizumab (anti-PD-L1) treatment. CDR3 DNA: TGCGCCAGCAGCCTGGATGGGACTAGCACAGATACGCAGTATTTT. Translating it yields CASSLDGTSTDTQYF. The complete variable domain, with remaining parts taken from reference TRBV5-1 and TRBJ2-3, reads KAGVTQTPRYLIKTRGQQVTLSCSPISGHRSVSWYQQTPGQGLQFLFEYFSETQRNKGNFPGRFSGRQFSNSRSEMNVSTLELGDSALYLCASSLDGTSTDTQYFGPGTRLTVL.